The TCR beta chain described here comes from a study of CD8+ T cells in alopecia areata. Deletions cut 5 bases from V and 6 bases from J, with 8 bases between. The CDR3 has 12 amino acids. Germline V gene lookup returns CDR1 SSHAT and CDR2 FNYEAQ (reference sequence). On this clone: Antigen unknown.

It was cDNA, reverse transcribed from extracted RNA, that served as the sequencing template. Assay used: immunoSEQ multiplex PCR; TCRdb lists only in-frame clones, some missing. The repertoire has around 210,000 clones, roughly three fifths of them found once; the top ten carry roughly 5.3%. Sorting separated CD4+ and CD8+ T cells out of PBMCs. Study-level points and caveats: Normal scalp showed lower clonality than lesional scalp, especially alopecia totalis/universalis. Patients displayed less clarity in TCR sharing than mice, a finding possibly related to HLA. Scalp sample sequencing also detects resident alphabeta T cells of normal skin.

The clonotype was recovered from a human donor in good health. This chain connects TRBV7-7 to TRBJ2-1; D not certain. Sequenced input: CD8+ T cells sorted from blood. In DNA, the CDR3 is TGTGCCAGCAGCCCTGAACCCAATGAGCAGTTCTTC. Amino acids: CASSPEPNEQFF.